The TCR beta chain described here comes from a study of blood T cell repertoires in COVID-19. Study-wide context: Some COVID-19 samples were acute and others convalescent; all came from the United States, Italy and Spain. Sources were T cells, B-cell-depleted T cells, or PBMCs; the material itself was cDNA or gDNA.

Assay used: immunoSEQ multiplex PCR; TCRdb lists only in-frame clones, some missing. The repertoire includes approximately 150,000 clones, roughly 82% of them detected once, and 15% sits in the top ten. The germline V gene has CDR1 LGHNA and CDR2 YNFKEQ. V lost 1 base to trimming and J lost 1 base, with 10 bases between them. This CDR3 contains 15 residues. What the recovered Cohort 3 donors had was two negative PCRs, clearance, or symptom resolution. The origin of this receptor is a man in his forties or fifties who had recovered from COVID-19. Sequencing input: PBMCs or T cells enriched from blood (not recorded which). The chain joins TRBV4-2 to TRBJ1-2; no reliable D call. This CDR3 is CASSQGTSNNYGYTF. As DNA, the CDR3 is TGTGCCAGCAGCCAAGGGACTTCTAATAACTATGGCTACACCTTC.